Below are 25 T cell receptor beta chains sequenced from a single sample in a study of cytomegalovirus exposure and HLA in healthy donors. Produced via immunoSEQ multiplex PCR; TCRdb's table is partial and in-frame only. The repertoire has over 250,000 clones, roughly 87% of them found once; the top ten carry approximately 1%. The sample was PBMCs. These receptors were taken from a woman aged 25 to 39 in good health and CMV-seropositive.

V is TRBV18 and J is TRBJ2-1; 12 nucleotides match TRBD1. The V and J ends lost 0 bases and 9 bases, in that order; junction bases with no gene match: 3. Per the germline V gene, CDR1 is KGHSH and CDR2 is LQKENI. The CDR3 runs to 15 residues. CDR3: CASSPPGTGGGEQFF. The CDR3, as DNA: TGTGCCAGCTCACCACCCGGGACAGGGGGCGGTGAGCAGTTCTTC.

This chain uses TRBV28 with TRBJ2-7; 8 nucleotides align to TRBD1. The V gene's germline CDR1 is MDHEN and CDR2 SYDVKM. This CDR3 comprises 15 residues. Trimming cost V 3 bases and J 0 bases; bases outside gene matches: 4. The CDR3 is CASSFRGQISYEQYF. The CDR3 region has the DNA TGTGCCAGCAGTTTCAGGGGGCAGATCTCCTACGAGCAGTACTTC.

The chain is built from TRBV19 and TRBJ2-2; 7 bases agree with TRBD2. The CDR3 is 14 residues long. CDR1 is LNHDA, CDR2 SQIVND, per germline (reference sequence). With V trimmed by 10 bases and J by 6 bases, 11 bases remained unmatched. Here the CDR3 reads CATKFRGDPGELFF. The CDR3 nucleotides are TGTGCCACGAAATTTCGGGGGGACCCCGGGGAGCTGTTTTTT.

V gene TRBV4-3 combines with J gene TRBJ2-3, with 8 bases identical to TRBD1. The CDR3 has 16 residues. J was trimmed by 6 bases and V by 4 bases; bases with no gene match: 12. Germline CDR1 reads LGHNA; CDR2 reads YSLEER. The CDR3 region has the DNA TGCGCCAGCAGCCCTGGAGGACAGGGTATATCGGATACGCAGTATTTT. Protein product: CASSPGGQGISDTQYF.

The chain recombines TRBV7-3 with TRBJ2-7; D unresolved. V lost 5 bases and J 2 bases, leaving 10 bases between the germline ends. The CDR3 loop spans 13 amino acids. Germline values: CDR1 SGHTA, CDR2 FQGTGA. This CDR3 reads CASSAGTTYEQYF. DNA of the CDR3: TGTGCCAGCAGCGCCGGTACCACCTACGAGCAGTACTTC.

This chain uses TRBV5-4 with TRBJ2-3; TRBD2 matches at 7 bases. Unmatched junction bases numbered 11, after V lost 8 bases and J lost 2 bases. Per germline, CDR1 SGHNT and CDR2 YYREEE (reference sequence). This CDR3 comprises 15 residues. The CDR3 DNA follows: TGTGCCAGTCACCGTCAGCGGGGTTCCACAGATACGCAGTATTTT. Residues: CASHRQRGSTDTQYF.

The rearrangement uses TRBV19 and TRBJ2-1, with D possibly matching TRBD2 (5 bases). Per germline, CDR1 LNHDA and CDR2 SQIVND (reference sequence). CDR3 length equals 14 residues. Trimming cost V 4 bases and J 3 bases, with 10 bases left between them. CDR3 region: CASSSPSGYNEQFF. CDR3 DNA: TGTGCCAGTAGTAGTCCCAGCGGCTACAATGAGCAGTTCTTC.

For this clone: The junction does not match germline at one end; this may be a read error. The J gene is TRBJ1-1, the V gene TRBV7-8, with a possible D match to TRBD1 (5 bases). Germline V gives CDR1 SGHVS, CDR2 FQNEAQ. CDR3 length equals 14 residues. The CDR3 here is CASSLAGRGTEAFF. Here the CDR3 DNA reads TGTGCCAGCAGCCTAGCAGGTAGGGGCACTGAAGCTTTCTTT.

J is TRBJ2-2 and V is TRBV9; TRBD2 aligns across 10 bases. The CDR3 runs to 16 residues. The V gene end was trimmed by 3 bases and the J gene end by 3 bases; junction bases not matched to a gene: 5. Per the germline V gene, CDR1 is SGDLS and CDR2 is YYNGEE. CDR3 loop: CASSDSGGIYTGELFF. In DNA form, the CDR3 reads TGTGCCAGCAGCGATAGCGGGGGGATCTACACCGGGGAGCTGTTTTTT.

The chain employs TRBV2 and TRBJ1-3; D gene uncertain. Trimming took 1 base from V and 1 from J, leaving 8 bases between them. The CDR3 runs to 15 residues. CDR1 and CDR2 from the germline V gene are SNHLY and FYNNEI. The CDR3 bases are TGTGCCAGCAGTGAAGGTCACAGTTCTGGAAACACCATATATTTT. It yields the protein CASSEGHSSGNTIYF.

The V call is TRBV27, the J call TRBJ1-1; D is possibly TRBD1 (6 bases). Germline CDR1 is MNHEY and CDR2 is SMNVEV (reference sequence). CDR3 length equals 17 residues. V was cut by 4 bases and J by 4 bases, with 22 bases left in between. CDR3 DNA: TGTGCCAGCAGTTCCGCGGGGGCCCCACCCGAGGGCACTGAAGCTTTCTTT. It encodes CASSSAGAPPEGTEAFF.

The J gene is TRBJ2-5, the V gene TRBV5-1, with 10 bases aligning to TRBD2. Germline trimming cut 4 bases from V and 4 bases from J; bases unmatched to any gene: 7. Germline CDR1 reads SGHRS; CDR2 reads YFSETQ. The length of the CDR3 is 15 residues. DNA of the CDR3: TGCGCCAGCAGCCCTATAGCGGGGGGAGGAGAGACCCAGTACTTC. Translated: CASSPIAGGGETQYF.

The gene calls are TRBV6-4 and TRBJ2-7; D is ambiguous. CDR3 size: 13 residues. V lost 4 bases to trimming and J lost 1 base, with 8 bases between them. Germline loops: CDR1 MRHNA, CDR2 SNTAGT. CDR3 coding DNA: TGTGCCAGCAGTGCACCGAAATCCTACGAGCAGTACTTC. Translating gives CASSAPKSYEQYF.

The chain recombines TRBV7-2 with TRBJ1-1; TRBD1 is a possible D gene (5 bases). Germline assignment: CDR1 SGHTA and CDR2 FQGNSA. The V gene lost 0 bases and the J gene lost 10 bases, with 15 bases spanning the gap. This CDR3 region has 14 residues. In DNA form, the CDR3 reads TGTGCCAGCAGCTTAGCGTCCAGGGCCCAGACAGCTTTCTTT. Its translation: CASSLASRAQTAFF.

Written as DNA, the CDR3 is TGTGCCAGCAGCTACCCTGGGGGGGGCTACACCTTC. Amino acid sequence: CASSYPGGGYTF. The J gene is TRBJ1-2, the V gene TRBV6-5; possible D gene TRBD1, 5 bases. Germline V lookup: CDR1 MNHEY, CDR2 SVGAGI. Trimming cost V 6 bases and J 8 bases, with 13 bases left between them. This CDR3 region has 12 residues.

The table lists this clone with a count of one. The chain joins TRBV5-1 to TRBJ2-5, with TRBD2 identical over 8 bases. The trim removed 1 base at V and 5 bases at J, leaving 7 bases unmatched. This CDR3 has 15 amino acids. CDR1 and CDR2 from the germline V gene are SGHRS and YFSETQ. The CDR3: CASSLYGGGTETQYF. The CDR3 DNA follows: TGCGCCAGCAGCTTGTACGGGGGGGGCACTGAGACCCAGTACTTC.

The chain links TRBV13 to TRBJ2-1, with TRBD2 as a possible D gene (5 bases). This CDR3 has 16 amino acids. Trimming shortened V by 6 bases and J by 3 bases, and 18 bases separated the two germline ends. Germline values: CDR1 PRHDT, CDR2 FYEKMQ (reference sequence). The CDR3: CASSRSPGSLYNEQFF. For the CDR3, the DNA is TGTGCCAGCAGTCGTAGTCCGGGATCTCTCTACAATGAGCAGTTCTTC.

The chain carries TRBV29-1 and TRBJ2-1, with no clear D. V was shortened by 3 bases and J by 4 bases, with 10 bases between the two germline ends. The CDR3 consists of 13 residues. Germline V CDR1 and CDR2: SQVTM, ANQGSEA. This chain's CDR3 is CSVEARDYNEQFF. CDR3 bases: TGCAGCGTTGAGGCTAGGGATTACAATGAGCAGTTCTTC.

The CDR3 coding sequence is TGTGCCAGCAGCACATACACTGAAGCTTTCTTT. Translating it yields CASSTYTEAFF. The V gene is TRBV4-2, the J gene TRBJ1-1; D gene unclear. The germline gives CDR1 LGHNA, CDR2 YNFKEQ. The CDR3 sequence is 11 residues long. Trimming took off 5 bases at V and 3 bases at J, with 4 bases between the two ends.

V and J are TRBV29-1 and TRBJ1-6; possible D gene TRBD1, 5 bases. Germline CDR1 and CDR2: SQVTM and ANQGSEA. CDR3 length: 15 residues. Trimming left V 7 bases short and J 0 bases short, with 13 bases between. Here the CDR3 reads CSDQGPSSYNSPLHF. The CDR3 region has the DNA TGCAGCGACCAGGGTCCGAGCTCCTATAATTCACCCCTCCACTTT.

This chain links TRBV15 with TRBJ2-7; 10 positions match TRBD2. There are 17 residues in the CDR3. The V gene end was trimmed by 1 base and the J gene end by 1 base; junction bases not matched to a gene: 7. CDR1 and CDR2 from the germline V gene are LNHNV and YYDKDF (reference sequence). The CDR3 region has the DNA TGTGCCACCAGCAGAGTAAGAGCGGGAGGGCTATCCTACGAGCAGTACTTC. It specifies CATSRVRAGGLSYEQYF.

The V gene is TRBV7-9, the J gene TRBJ2-2; D ambiguous. Germline CDR1 and CDR2: SEHNR and FQNEAQ (reference sequence). V was clipped by 5 bases and J by 6 bases, with 7 bases between them. This CDR3 comprises 12 residues. The DNA for the CDR3 is TGTGCCAGCAGCCAACCCCCCGGGGAGCTGTTTTTT. Translated, it gives CASSQPPGELFF.

The V gene is TRBV9, the J gene TRBJ2-2; D gene ambiguous. This CDR3 region has 17 residues. V lost 4 bases and J 7 bases, leaving 23 bases between the germline ends. Germline loops: CDR1 SGDLS, CDR2 YYNGEE. CDR3 in amino acids: CASSPQRVAGYVGELFF. CDR3 sequence (DNA): TGTGCCAGCAGCCCGCAGCGTGTAGCCGGTTACGTCGGGGAGCTGTTTTTT.

The chain employs TRBV6-5 and TRBJ1-6, with 7 bases matching TRBD1. Germline V lookup: CDR1 MNHEY, CDR2 SVGAGI. There are 15 residues in the CDR3. V shed 4 bases and J 4 bases; nucleotides not matched to a gene: 4. CDR3 coding DNA: TGTGCCAGCAGTTTCGGGACAGATTATAATTCACCCCTCCACTTT. Its protein is CASSFGTDYNSPLHF.

This clone was picked up one time. The rearrangement uses TRBV7-9 and TRBJ2-7; D ambiguous. Deletions cut 0 bases from V and 3 bases from J, with 9 bases between. Germline CDR1 reads SEHNR; CDR2 reads FQNEAQ (reference sequence). CDR3 size: 14 residues. The CDR3 DNA reads TGTGCCAGCAGCTTAGCAGGGATATTCTACGAGCAGTACTTC. Translated: CASSLAGIFYEQYF.